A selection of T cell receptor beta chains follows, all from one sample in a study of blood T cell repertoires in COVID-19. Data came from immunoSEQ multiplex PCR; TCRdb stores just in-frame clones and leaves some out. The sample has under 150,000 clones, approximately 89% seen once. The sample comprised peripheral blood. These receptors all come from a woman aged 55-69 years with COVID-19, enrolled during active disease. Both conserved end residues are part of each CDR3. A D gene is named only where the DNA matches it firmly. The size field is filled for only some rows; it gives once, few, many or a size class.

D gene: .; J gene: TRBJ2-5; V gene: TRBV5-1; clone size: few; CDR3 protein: CASSLAGVGRGYETQYF; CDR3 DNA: TGCGCCAGCAGCTTGGCCGGGGTTGGCAGGGGTTATGAGACCCAGTACTTC
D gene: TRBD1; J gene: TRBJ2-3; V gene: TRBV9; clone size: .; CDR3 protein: CASSVTDRADTQYF; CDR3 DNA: TGTGCCAGCAGCGTAACAGACAGGGCAGATACGCAGTATTTT
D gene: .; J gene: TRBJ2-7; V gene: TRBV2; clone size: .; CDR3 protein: CASSRSYEQYF; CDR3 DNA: TGTGCCAGCAGTCGCTCCTACGAGCAGTACTTC
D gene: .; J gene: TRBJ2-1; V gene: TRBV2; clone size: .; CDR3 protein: CASGRGYNEQFF; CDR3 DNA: TGTGCCAGCGGTCGGGGCTACAATGAGCAGTTCTTC
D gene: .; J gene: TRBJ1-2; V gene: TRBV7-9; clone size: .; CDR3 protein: CASSQLTSYTF; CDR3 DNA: TGTGCCAGCAGCCAACTAACTAGCTACACCTTC
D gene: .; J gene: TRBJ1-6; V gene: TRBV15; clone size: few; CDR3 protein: CATSLRVFPFGNSPLHF; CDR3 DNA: TGTGCCACCAGCCTCCGGGTCTTCCCGTTCGGGAATTCACCCCTCCACTTT
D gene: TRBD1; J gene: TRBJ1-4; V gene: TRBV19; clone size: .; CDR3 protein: CASSLLGQDEEKLFF; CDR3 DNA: TGTGCCAGTAGCCTGCTCGGACAGGATGAAGAAAAACTGTTTTTT
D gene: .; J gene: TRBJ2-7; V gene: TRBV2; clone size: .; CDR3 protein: CASSVRPGTYEQYF; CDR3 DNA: TGTGCCAGCAGTGTGCGGCCAGGGACCTACGAGCAGTACTTC
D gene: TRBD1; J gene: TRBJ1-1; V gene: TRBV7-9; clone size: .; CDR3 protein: CASSRLRLDRGGYTEAFF; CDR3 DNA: TGTGCCAGCAGCCGTCTACGTCTGGACAGGGGAGGGTACACTGAAGCTTTCTTT
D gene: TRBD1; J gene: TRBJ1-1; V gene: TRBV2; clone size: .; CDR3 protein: CASGSGTGKAEAFF; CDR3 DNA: TGTGCCAGCGGATCTGGGACAGGGAAGGCTGAAGCTTTCTTT
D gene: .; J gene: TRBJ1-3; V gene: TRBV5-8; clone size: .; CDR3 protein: CASSSDRRISGNTIYF; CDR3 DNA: TGTGCCAGCAGCTCTGACAGGCGGATCTCTGGAAACACCATATATTTT
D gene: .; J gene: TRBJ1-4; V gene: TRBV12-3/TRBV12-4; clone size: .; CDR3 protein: CATQGGGEKLFF; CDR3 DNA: TGTGCCACACAGGGTGGAGGTGAAAAACTGTTTTTT
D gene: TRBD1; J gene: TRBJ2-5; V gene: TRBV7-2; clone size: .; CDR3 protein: CASSPGSGTGGETQYF; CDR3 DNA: TGTGCCAGCAGCCCCGGATCCGGGACAGGGGGAGAGACCCAGTACTTC
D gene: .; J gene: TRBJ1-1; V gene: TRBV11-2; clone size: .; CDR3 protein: CASSPRQNTEAFF; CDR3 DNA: TGTGCCAGCAGCCCTCGACAGAACACTGAAGCTTTCTTT
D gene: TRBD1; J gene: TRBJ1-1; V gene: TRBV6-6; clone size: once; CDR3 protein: CASSYSPDRNEAFF; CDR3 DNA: TGTGCCAGCAGTTACTCCCCGGACAGGAATGAAGCTTTCTTT
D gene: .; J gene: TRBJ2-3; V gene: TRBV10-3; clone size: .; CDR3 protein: CAISGAGRTDTQYF; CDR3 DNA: TGTGCCATCAGTGGAGCGGGCCGCACAGATACGCAGTATTTT
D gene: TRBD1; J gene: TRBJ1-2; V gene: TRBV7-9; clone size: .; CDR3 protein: CASSTGQSNYGYTF; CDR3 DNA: TGTGCCAGCAGCACGGGACAGAGTAACTATGGCTACACCTTC
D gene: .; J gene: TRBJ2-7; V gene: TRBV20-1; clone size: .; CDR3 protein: CSAREQYEQYF; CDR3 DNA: TGCAGTGCTAGAGAACAGTACGAGCAGTACTTC
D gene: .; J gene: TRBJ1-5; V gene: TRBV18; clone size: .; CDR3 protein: CASSPFRDGQPQHF; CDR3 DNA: TGTGCCAGCTCACCATTCAGGGATGGACAGCCCCAGCATTTT
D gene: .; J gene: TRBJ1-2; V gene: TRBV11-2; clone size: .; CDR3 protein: CASSFTQGSGYTF; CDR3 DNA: TGTGCCAGCAGCTTTACTCAGGGGAGTGGCTACACCTTC
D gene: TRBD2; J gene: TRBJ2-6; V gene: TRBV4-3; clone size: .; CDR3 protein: CASSQQTSGGSGANVLTF; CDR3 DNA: TGCGCCAGCAGCCAACAGACTAGCGGGGGTTCTGGGGCCAACGTCCTGACTTTC
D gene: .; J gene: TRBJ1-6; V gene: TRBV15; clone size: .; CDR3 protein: CATSRGPGKGYNSPLHF; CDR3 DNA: TGTGCCACCAGCAGAGGGCCAGGGAAGGGGTATAATTCACCCCTCCACTTT
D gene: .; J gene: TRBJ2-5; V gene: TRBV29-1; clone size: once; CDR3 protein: CTVRAGGLQETQYF; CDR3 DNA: TGCACCGTCCGTGCCGGGGGTCTCCAAGAGACCCAGTACTTC
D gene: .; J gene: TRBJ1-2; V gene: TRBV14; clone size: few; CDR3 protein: CASSLTVNYGYTF; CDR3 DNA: TGTGCCAGCAGCCTAACGGTGAACTATGGCTACACCTTC
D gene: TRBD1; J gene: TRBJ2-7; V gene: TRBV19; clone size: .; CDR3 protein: CASSFGQGGTYEQYF; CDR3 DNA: TGTGCCAGTAGTTTCGGACAGGGCGGGACCTACGAGCAGTACTTC
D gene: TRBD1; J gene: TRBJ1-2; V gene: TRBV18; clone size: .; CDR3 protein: CASSPGTVYGYTF; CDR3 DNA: TGTGCCAGCTCACCCGGGACAGTGTATGGCTACACCTTC
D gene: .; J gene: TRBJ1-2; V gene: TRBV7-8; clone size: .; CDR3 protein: CASRPNYLTGEVYGYTF; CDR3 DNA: TGTGCCAGCAGACCCAATTACTTGACAGGTGAAGTCTATGGCTACACCTTC
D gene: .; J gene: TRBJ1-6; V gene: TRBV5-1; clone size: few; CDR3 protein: CASSEAESPLHF; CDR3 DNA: TGCGCCAGCAGCGAGGCTGAGTCACCCCTCCACTTT
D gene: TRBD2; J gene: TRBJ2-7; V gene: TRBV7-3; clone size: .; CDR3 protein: CASSPSPHLLAPNSYEQYF; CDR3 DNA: TGTGCCAGCAGCCCATCCCCCCACTTACTAGCGCCAAACTCCTACGAGCAGTACTTC
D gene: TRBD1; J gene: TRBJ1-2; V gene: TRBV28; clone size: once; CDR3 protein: CASSSQGIAHYGYTF; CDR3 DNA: TGTGCCAGCAGTTCACAGGGGATTGCTCACTATGGCTACACCTTC